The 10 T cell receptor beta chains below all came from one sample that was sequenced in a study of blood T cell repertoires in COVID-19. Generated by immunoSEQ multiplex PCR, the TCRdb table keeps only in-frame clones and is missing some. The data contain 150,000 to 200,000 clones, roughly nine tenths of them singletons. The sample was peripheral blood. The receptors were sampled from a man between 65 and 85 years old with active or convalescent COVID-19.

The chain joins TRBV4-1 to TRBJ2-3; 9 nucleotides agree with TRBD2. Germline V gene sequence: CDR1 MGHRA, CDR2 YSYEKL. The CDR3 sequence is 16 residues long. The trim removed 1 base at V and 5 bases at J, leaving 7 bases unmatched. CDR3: CASSQVDSGRLDTQYF. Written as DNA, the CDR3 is TGCGCCAGCAGCCAAGTCGATAGCGGGAGATTAGATACGCAGTATTTT.

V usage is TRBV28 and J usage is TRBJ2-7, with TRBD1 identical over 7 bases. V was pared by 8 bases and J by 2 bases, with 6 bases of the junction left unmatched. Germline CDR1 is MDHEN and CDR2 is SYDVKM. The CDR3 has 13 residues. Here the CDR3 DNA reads TGTGCCAGCGTACTCGGACAGGCCTACGAGCAGTACTTC. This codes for CASVLGQAYEQYF.

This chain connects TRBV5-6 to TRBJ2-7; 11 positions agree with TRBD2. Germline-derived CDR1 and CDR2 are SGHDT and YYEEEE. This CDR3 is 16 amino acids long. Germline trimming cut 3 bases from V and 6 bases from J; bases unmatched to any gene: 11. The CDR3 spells CASSYFSGRAWAEQYF. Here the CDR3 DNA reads TGTGCCAGCAGCTACTTTAGCGGGAGGGCCTGGGCCGAGCAGTACTTC. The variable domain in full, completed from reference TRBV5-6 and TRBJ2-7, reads DAGVTQSPTHLIKTRGQQVTLRCSPKSGHDTVSWYQQALGQGPQFIFQYYEEEERQRGNFPDRFSGHQFPNYSSELNVNALLLGDSALYLCASSYFSGRAWAEQYFGPGTRLTVT.

The CDR3 nucleotides read TGTGCCAGCGGGTTGGAAGCGGCTCGGACAGATACGCAGTATTTT. Protein product: CASGLEAARTDTQYF. The chain combines TRBV27 with TRBJ2-3, with D maybe TRBD2 (5 bases). V lost 8 bases to trimming and J lost 3 bases, with 18 bases between them. The CDR3 runs to 15 residues. Germline V gene sequence: CDR1 MNHEY, CDR2 SMNVEV (reference sequence).

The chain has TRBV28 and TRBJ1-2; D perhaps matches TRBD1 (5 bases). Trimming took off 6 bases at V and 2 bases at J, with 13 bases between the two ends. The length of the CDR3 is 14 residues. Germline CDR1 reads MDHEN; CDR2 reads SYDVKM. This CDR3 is CASRMDIFNYGYTF. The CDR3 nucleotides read TGTGCCAGCAGAATGGACATTTTCAACTATGGCTACACCTTC.

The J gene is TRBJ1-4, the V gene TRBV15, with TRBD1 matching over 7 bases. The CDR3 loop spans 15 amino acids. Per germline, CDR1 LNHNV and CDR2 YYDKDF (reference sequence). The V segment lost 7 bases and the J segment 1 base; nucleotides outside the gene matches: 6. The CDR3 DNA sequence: TGTGCCACCAAAGCTCGACAGGGAACTAATGAAAAACTGTTTTTT. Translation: CATKARQGTNEKLFF.

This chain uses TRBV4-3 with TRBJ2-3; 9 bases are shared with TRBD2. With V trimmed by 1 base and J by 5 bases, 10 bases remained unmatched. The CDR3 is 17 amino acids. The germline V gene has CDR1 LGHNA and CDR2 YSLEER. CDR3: CASSQVLRGGRGDTQYF. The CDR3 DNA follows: TGCGCCAGCAGCCAAGTTTTGCGGGGGGGGCGAGGAGATACGCAGTATTTT.

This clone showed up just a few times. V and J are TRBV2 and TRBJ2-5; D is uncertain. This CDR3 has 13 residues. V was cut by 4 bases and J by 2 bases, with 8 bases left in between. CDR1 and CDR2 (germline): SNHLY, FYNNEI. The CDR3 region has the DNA TGTGCCAGCAGTGCTTTCACTCAAGAGACCCAGTACTTC. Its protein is CASSAFTQETQYF.

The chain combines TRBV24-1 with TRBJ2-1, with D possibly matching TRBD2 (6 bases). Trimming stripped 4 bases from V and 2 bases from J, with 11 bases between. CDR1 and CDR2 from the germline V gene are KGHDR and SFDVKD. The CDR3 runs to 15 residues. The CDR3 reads CATSESGRPYNEQFF. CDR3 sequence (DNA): TGTGCCACCAGTGAATCCGGGAGACCCTACAATGAGCAGTTCTTC.

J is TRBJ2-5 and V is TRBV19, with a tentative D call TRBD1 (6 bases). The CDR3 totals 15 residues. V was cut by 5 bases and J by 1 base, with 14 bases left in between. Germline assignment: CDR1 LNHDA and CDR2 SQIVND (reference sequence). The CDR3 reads CASSFNFRGQETQYF. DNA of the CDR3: TGTGCCAGTAGTTTCAACTTCAGGGGCCAAGAGACCCAGTACTTC.